A selection of T cell receptor beta chains follows, all from one sample in a study of metastatic and nonmetastatic thyroid tumors. TCRdb re-analyzed the PCR reads using MiXCR. The sample yields several thousand clones, less than 30% seen once. Sequencing was carried out using tumor tissue. The receptors originated from a female donor with papillary thyroid cancer or a benign thyroid nodule (not recorded which). Some clones in this sample may be carry-over from other donors' samples. Each CDR3 is given with its conserved first and last residue. Each record gives: V gene, clone size, J gene, D gene, CDR3 DNA, CDR3 protein. D genes are given only for firm matches. Clone size is not always given. Where it is, it says once, few, many or a class for expanded clones.

v_gene: TRBV20-1; abundance: medium-sized; j_gene: TRBJ1-1; d_gene: .; CDR3nt: TGCAGTGCAACAGGTTCGGGGACGGACGCGGGGACTGAAGCTTTCTTT; CDR3aa: CSATGSGTDAGTEAFF
v_gene: TRBV15; abundance: few; j_gene: TRBJ2-1; d_gene: .; CDR3nt: TGTGCCACCAGCAGGGACCCCAGCTACAATGAGCAGTTCTTC; CDR3aa: CATSRDPSYNEQFF
v_gene: TRBV6-1; abundance: few; j_gene: TRBJ2-7; d_gene: .; CDR3nt: TGTGCCAGCAGCCACCGAGACGAGCAGTACTTC; CDR3aa: CASSHRDEQYF
v_gene: TRBV6-1; abundance: .; j_gene: TRBJ2-1; d_gene: TRBD2; CDR3nt: TGTGCCAGCGGTGAAAACAGCCTCCGGGCAACTAGCGGGAATGAGCAGTTCTTC; CDR3aa: CASGENSLRATSGNEQFF
v_gene: TRBV11-1; abundance: large; j_gene: TRBJ2-7; d_gene: TRBD1; CDR3nt: TGTGCCAGCAGCCGCGGACAGGGGGTTCTGCGGGAGCAGTACTTC; CDR3aa: CASSRGQGVLREQYF
v_gene: TRBV20-1; abundance: few; j_gene: TRBJ2-7; d_gene: TRBD1; CDR3nt: TGCAGTGCTAGGAGGGACAGGGGGAATTTATACGAGCAGTACTTC; CDR3aa: CSARRDRGNLYEQYF
v_gene: TRBV7-2; abundance: .; j_gene: TRBJ2-2; d_gene: .; CDR3nt: TGTGCCAGCAGCTTGGTGGGAGCGGTCACCGGGGAGCTGTTTTTT; CDR3aa: CASSLVGAVTGELFF
v_gene: TRBV4-1; abundance: .; j_gene: TRBJ2-1; d_gene: TRBD2; CDR3nt: TGCGCCAGCAGCCAAGTCACCCCCACTAGCGGGAGGGGAGATGAGCAGTTCTTC; CDR3aa: CASSQVTPTSGRGDEQFF
v_gene: TRBV5-1; abundance: medium-sized; j_gene: TRBJ1-1; d_gene: .; CDR3nt: TGCGCCAGCAGCCGAATCCAGGGTAACACTGAAGCTTTCTTT; CDR3aa: CASSRIQGNTEAFF
v_gene: TRBV9; abundance: .; j_gene: TRBJ1-6; d_gene: .; CDR3nt: TGTGTCAGCAGCCCCAGGCAGGACACAGTAAATTCACCCCTCCACTTT; CDR3aa: CVSSPRQDTVNSPLHF
v_gene: TRBV20-1; abundance: .; j_gene: TRBJ2-7; d_gene: TRBD2; CDR3nt: TGCAGTGCAGCTCTAGCGGGAGGGGCCTACGAGCAGTACTTC; CDR3aa: CSAALAGGAYEQYF
v_gene: TRBV6-1; abundance: few; j_gene: TRBJ2-5; d_gene: TRBD1; CDR3nt: TGTGCCAGCAGTCCCGGACAGGAAGAGACCCAGTACTTC; CDR3aa: CASSPGQEETQYF
v_gene: TRBV6-2/TRBV6-3; abundance: .; j_gene: TRBJ1-5; d_gene: TRBD1; CDR3nt: TGTGCCAGCAGTTACTCGGGGGTTAGGCAGGGGGCAATGAGCAATCAGCCCCAGCATTTT; CDR3aa: CASSYSGVRQGAMSNQPQHF
v_gene: TRBV7-6; abundance: once; j_gene: TRBJ2-7; d_gene: TRBD1; CDR3nt: TGTGCCAGCAGCCCCAACCAAGGGACAGCCTCCTACGAGCAGTACTTC; CDR3aa: CASSPNQGTASYEQYF
v_gene: TRBV10-1; abundance: medium-sized; j_gene: TRBJ2-7; d_gene: .; CDR3nt: TGCGCCAGCAGTCCCCGGGGGACGGCTGGGGACGAGCAGTACTTC; CDR3aa: CASSPRGTAGDEQYF
v_gene: TRBV2; abundance: medium-sized; j_gene: TRBJ2-1; d_gene: TRBD1; CDR3nt: TGTGCCAGCAAACAGGGGGGCTCCTACAATGAGCAGTTCTTC; CDR3aa: CASKQGGSYNEQFF
v_gene: TRBV6-1; abundance: few; j_gene: TRBJ2-7; d_gene: .; CDR3nt: TGTGCCAGCACCCGATACGGTGGAAGTAACGAGCAGTACTTC; CDR3aa: CASTRYGGSNEQYF
v_gene: TRBV6-2/TRBV6-3; abundance: few; j_gene: TRBJ1-1; d_gene: .; CDR3nt: TGTGCCAGCAGTTACTCTCCCGGGGTTGAAGCTTTCTTT; CDR3aa: CASSYSPGVEAFF
v_gene: TRBV2; abundance: few; j_gene: TRBJ1-1; d_gene: .; CDR3nt: TGTGCCAGCCAAGACAGTAAGAACACTGAAGCTTTCTTT; CDR3aa: CASQDSKNTEAFF
v_gene: TRBV11-2; abundance: .; j_gene: TRBJ1-2; d_gene: TRBD1; CDR3nt: TGTGCCAGCAGCTTACAAGGGGGCGCGGGAGGTGGCTACACCTTC; CDR3aa: CASSLQGGAGGGYTF
v_gene: TRBV6-1; abundance: few; j_gene: TRBJ2-5; d_gene: TRBD1; CDR3nt: TGTGCCATCCAACCCGGGACAGGGGTCCTGGGAGAGACCCAGTACTTC; CDR3aa: CAIQPGTGVLGETQYF
v_gene: TRBV7-8; abundance: .; j_gene: TRBJ1-1; d_gene: TRBD1; CDR3nt: TGTGCCAGCAGCTTATCACAGGGGCGGGGGGCTTTCTTT; CDR3aa: CASSLSQGRGAFF
v_gene: TRBV5-1; abundance: .; j_gene: TRBJ2-7; d_gene: TRBD2; CDR3nt: TGCGCCAGCAGCTCGACTAGCGGAGGGTCGAACGAGCAGTACTTC; CDR3aa: CASSSTSGGSNEQYF
v_gene: TRBV7-2; abundance: medium-sized; j_gene: TRBJ1-4; d_gene: TRBD1; CDR3nt: TGTGCCAGCAGCCCAGTCGGGACAGGGGATGAAAAACTGTTTTTT; CDR3aa: CASSPVGTGDEKLFF
v_gene: TRBV10-1; abundance: .; j_gene: TRBJ1-5; d_gene: .; CDR3nt: TGCGCCAGCAGTGTAAAAGGGAGGGCTCAGCCCCAGCATTTT; CDR3aa: CASSVKGRAQPQHF
v_gene: TRBV20-1; abundance: medium-sized; j_gene: TRBJ2-7; d_gene: TRBD1; CDR3nt: TGCAGTGCTAGGGGGGCCGAGAGGGGGCGACTGGGCGAGCAGTACTTC; CDR3aa: CSARGAERGRLGEQYF
v_gene: TRBV27; abundance: .; j_gene: TRBJ1-1; d_gene: .; CDR3nt: TGTGCCAGCAGTTTAAGAGGTCCAGAAAACACTGAAGCTTTCTTT; CDR3aa: CASSLRGPENTEAFF
v_gene: TRBV6-1; abundance: few; j_gene: TRBJ2-7; d_gene: TRBD2; CDR3nt: TGTGCCAGCAGGGAGGGACTAGCGGGAGGAGGTTTTGGTTACGAGCAGTACTTC; CDR3aa: CASREGLAGGGFGYEQYF
v_gene: TRBV28; abundance: many; j_gene: TRBJ2-7; d_gene: .; CDR3nt: TGTGCCAGCAGTTTTTCCCCATTCCTCAGGGGAGGGAGGAACGAGCAGTACTTC; CDR3aa: CASSFSPFLRGGRNEQYF
v_gene: TRBV9; abundance: medium-sized; j_gene: TRBJ1-6; d_gene: TRBD1; CDR3nt: TGTGCCAGCAGCTCGAGTAACCGGGACAGTAATTCACCCCTCCACTTT; CDR3aa: CASSSSNRDSNSPLHF
v_gene: TRBV6-1; abundance: medium-sized; j_gene: TRBJ1-1; d_gene: .; CDR3nt: TGTGCCAGCAGTCCCGAGGGGACAATGAACACTGAAGCTTTCTTT; CDR3aa: CASSPEGTMNTEAFF
v_gene: TRBV6-6; abundance: few; j_gene: TRBJ1-1; d_gene: .; CDR3nt: TGTGCCAGCAGTTACCAGGGGTCCACTGAAGCTTTCTTT; CDR3aa: CASSYQGSTEAFF
v_gene: TRBV28; abundance: few; j_gene: TRBJ2-1; d_gene: .; CDR3nt: TGTGCCAGCACGATACAGGGCCCCTCCTACAATGAGCAGTTCTTC; CDR3aa: CASTIQGPSYNEQFF
v_gene: TRBV12-3/TRBV12-4; abundance: .; j_gene: TRBJ2-5; d_gene: .; CDR3nt: TGTGCCAGCAGCCCCGGGGAGACCCAGTACTTC; CDR3aa: CASSPGETQYF
v_gene: TRBV4-2; abundance: .; j_gene: TRBJ2-7; d_gene: .; CDR3nt: TGTGCCAGCAGCCAAGATTACGCGGCCCGAGACGAGCAGTACTTC; CDR3aa: CASSQDYAARDEQYF
v_gene: TRBV6-2/TRBV6-3; abundance: few; j_gene: TRBJ2-3; d_gene: TRBD2; CDR3nt: TGTGCCAGCAGTTCGAGCGGGGGGGCTGGTACAGATACGCAGTATTTT; CDR3aa: CASSSSGGAGTDTQYF
v_gene: TRBV2; abundance: .; j_gene: TRBJ2-7; d_gene: .; CDR3nt: TGTGCCAGCAGAGACGTGGGTCGCTACTACGAGCAGTACTTC; CDR3aa: CASRDVGRYYEQYF
v_gene: TRBV2; abundance: .; j_gene: TRBJ2-1; d_gene: .; CDR3nt: TGTGCCAGCAGTCAGAGGGATGAGCAGTTCTTC; CDR3aa: CASSQRDEQFF
v_gene: TRBV2; abundance: few; j_gene: TRBJ2-5; d_gene: TRBD1; CDR3nt: TGTGCCAGCAGTGGGACAGGTGGAGGAGAGACCCAGTACTTC; CDR3aa: CASSGTGGGETQYF
v_gene: TRBV19; abundance: .; j_gene: TRBJ1-1; d_gene: .; CDR3nt: TGTGCCAGCAAAACCGTTGACACTGAAGCTTTCTTT; CDR3aa: CASKTVDTEAFF
v_gene: TRBV18; abundance: many; j_gene: TRBJ1-4; d_gene: TRBD1; CDR3nt: TGTGCCAGCTCACAAAACGCCGGGACAGGGGATAATGAAAAACTGTTTTTT; CDR3aa: CASSQNAGTGDNEKLFF
v_gene: TRBV30; abundance: medium-sized; j_gene: TRBJ1-6; d_gene: .; CDR3nt: TGTGCCTGGAGTGACGCGCAGGGCCGGGCACCCCTCCACTTT; CDR3aa: CAWSDAQGRAPLHF